One sample yielded the 26 T cell receptor beta chains listed below, sequenced in a study of T-cell reconstitution after alpha-beta-depleted transplantation in children (dated by TCRdb to the mid-2010s). Library prep was done by PCR. The sequencer listed for this sample is Illumina HiSeq 2500. TCR library preparation used molecular barcoding, with unique molecular identifiers applied to normalize quantification of the TCRbeta repertoire. In TCRdb, the public reads were trimmed at Q25 with fastp and aligned with MiXCR, with productive beta chains retained. For every CDR3 protein sequence, its rows merge into one entry that carries the most common genes and DNA. Recorded for this sample are hundreds of thousands of distinct CDR3 sequences; roughly 15% of them occurred a single time. The leading ten clones occupy roughly 29% of the sample. The sample's treatment or condition, from its label and the paper: allogeneic hematopoietic cell transplantation with graft depleted of TCRalphabeta T cells and CD19 B cells.

The sequences come from PBMCs, mostly from graft donor cells, collected 360 days after TCRalphabeta/CD19-depleted stem cell transplant. Receptor source: a boy in the first two years of life who had a stem cell transplant for Wiskott-Aldrich syndrome, so the T cells may come from the graft donor.

In this sample, this clonotype turned up a few times. The genes are TRBV29-1 and TRBJ1-1, with 8 nucleotides matching TRBD1. This CDR3 comprises 16 residues. V shed 5 bases and J 1 base; nucleotides not matched to a gene: 12. The germline V gene has CDR1 SQVTM and CDR2 ANQGSEA. The chain's CDR3 is CSVRTYGTGKNTEAFF. In DNA, the CDR3 is TGCAGCGTTCGTACCTATGGGACAGGAAAGAACACTGAAGCTTTCTTT.

This CDR3 reads CASSHTLHEQYF. The CDR3 nucleotides are TGTGCCAGCAGCCACACACTGCACGAGCAGTACTTC. The chain couples TRBV11-2 to TRBJ2-7; no clear D. The V gene's germline CDR1 is SGHAT and CDR2 FQNNGV. The germline V and J ends were trimmed by 5 bases and 5 bases, with 10 bases remaining between them. The CDR3 is 12 residues long.

In its sample, this clonotype was seen many times. The chain links TRBV3-1 to TRBJ2-3, with D possibly TRBD1 on 6 matching bases. CDR1 and CDR2 from the germline V gene are LGHDT and YNNKEL (reference sequence). The CDR3 has 13 residues. Trimming removed 2 bases at V and 6 bases at J, with 9 bases between. The CDR3 DNA sequence: TGTGCCAGCAGCCAATCAGGGGACGATACGCAGTATTTT. Its translation is CASSQSGDDTQYF.

This clonotype was recorded at least ten times. The rearrangement uses TRBV10-3 and TRBJ1-1, with 9 bases identical to TRBD1. The length of the CDR3 is 15 residues. The V gene's germline CDR1 is ENHRY and CDR2 SYGVKD. The junction had 14 bases not matched to a gene; V was cut back by 4 bases and J by 11 bases. CDR3 sequence: CAISGPGQGSLVAFF. The CDR3 DNA reads as TGTGCCATCAGTGGCCCGGGACAGGGCTCCCTTGTGGCTTTCTTT.

This clonotype has only a few counts. The chain recombines TRBV6-2 or TRBV6-3 with TRBJ2-1; 16 nucleotides align to TRBD2. V gave up 7 bases and J gave up 0 bases; unmatched junction bases: 6. The CDR3 runs 18 residues. The V gene's germline CDR1 is MNHEY and CDR2 SVGEGT. The CDR3 DNA is TGTGCCAGCACGGGACTAGCGGGAGGGCCGGGCTCCTACAATGAGCAGTTCTTC. Amino acids: CASTGLAGGPGSYNEQFF.

The sample holds a few counts of this clonotype. The chain couples TRBV11-2 to TRBJ2-2; TRBD2 agrees at 10 bases. The germline CDR1 and CDR2 sequences are SGHAT and FQNNGV. The CDR3 length is 17 residues. The V segment lost 1 base and the J segment 6 bases; nucleotides outside the gene matches: 8. CDR3 sequence (DNA): TGTGCCAGCAGCTTAGTATCGCTAGCGGGAGTCCCCGGGGAGCTGTTTTTT. Its translation is CASSLVSLAGVPGELFF. Combining the CDR3 with reference TRBV11-2 and TRBJ2-2 gives the whole variable domain EAGVAQSPRYKIIEKRQSVAFWCNPISGHATLYWYQQILGQGPKLLIQFQNNGVVDDSQLPKDRFSAERLKGVDSTLKIQPAKLEDSAVYLCASSLVSLAGVPGELFFGEGSRLTVL.

This clonotype was seen only a few times. The gene calls are TRBV25-1 and TRBJ2-2; 8 positions agree with TRBD2. V lost 5 bases to trimming and J lost 5 bases; unmatched junction nucleotides: 10. The germline CDR1 and CDR2 sequences are MGHDK and SYGVNS. The CDR3 totals 16 residues. This CDR3 reads CASSPTSGGATGELFF. CDR3 in DNA: TGTGCCAGCAGTCCCACGTCCGGGGGGGCAACCGGGGAGCTGTTTTTT.

J is TRBJ1-1 and V is TRBV10-3; 7 positions match TRBD1. The germline V gene has CDR1 ENHRY and CDR2 SYGVKD. Trimming took 4 bases from V and 5 from J; bases not matched to a gene: 10. CDR3 length: 15 residues. The CDR3 sequence: CAISGSPGGGTEAFF. The CDR3 DNA reads as TGTGCCATCAGTGGGTCCCCAGGGGGAGGTACTGAAGCTTTCTTT.

The chain combines TRBV5-1 with TRBJ2-5, with 11 positions matching TRBD2. V lost 0 bases and J lost 4; bases outside the gene matches: 5. There are 16 residues in the CDR3. From germline, CDR1 is SGHRS and CDR2 YFSETQ. The CDR3, as DNA: TGCGCCAGCAGCTTGGTCCTCGGACTAGCGGGAGAGACCCAGTACTTC. Protein: CASSLVLGLAGETQYF. Based on the CDR3 plus reference TRBV5-1 and TRBJ2-5, the full variable domain is KAGVTQTPRYLIKTRGQQVTLSCSPISGHRSVSWYQQTPGQGLQFLFEYFSETQRNKGNFPGRFSGRQFSNSRSEMNVSTLELGDSALYLCASSLVLGLAGETQYFGPGTRLLVL.

This chain joins TRBV12-3 or TRBV12-4 and TRBJ1-5; 7 positions match TRBD1. The CDR3 loop spans 15 amino acids. The junction had 6 bases not matched to a gene; V was cut back by 5 bases and J by 2 bases. CDR3 protein: CASSKTGKGNQPQHF. CDR3 sequence (DNA): TGTGCCAGCAGTAAGACAGGGAAGGGCAATCAGCCCCAGCATTTT.

This CDR3 reads CASSSRGHEQFF. CDR3 bases: TGTGCCAGCAGCTCCAGGGGTCATGAGCAGTTCTTC. The gene calls are TRBV7-2 and TRBJ2-1, with a weak D call TRBD1 (6 bases). With 4 bases removed from V and 8 bases from J, the gap between germline ends came to 9 bases. Germline V gene lookup returns CDR1 SGHTA and CDR2 FQGNSA. This CDR3 has 12 residues.

The rearrangement links TRBV11-3 to TRBJ2-1; TRBD2 agrees at 7 bases. The V segment lost 5 bases and the J segment 5 bases; nucleotides outside the gene matches: 12. The CDR3 is 16 amino acids. Germline loops: CDR1 SGHNT, CDR2 YENEEA. The CDR3: CASSRRETRTDNEQFF. CDR3 DNA: TGTGCCAGCAGCAGGCGGGAGACCCGCACCGACAATGAGCAGTTCTTC.

V and J are TRBV5-5 and TRBJ2-2, with 7 bases matching TRBD1. There are 14 residues in the CDR3. Trimming at V came to 5 bases and at J to 1 base, leaving 2 bases not matched to a gene. Looked up from germline, CDR1 is SGHKS and CDR2 is YYEKEE (reference sequence). Here the CDR3 DNA reads TGTGCCAGCAGGTGGACAGGGAACACCGGGGAGCTGTTTTTT. This sequence encodes CASRWTGNTGELFF.

This clonotype has just a few counts. The chain is built from TRBV2 and TRBJ2-7; D is undetermined. The CDR3 consists of 15 residues. CDR1 SNHLY and CDR2 FYNNEI come from the germline V gene. Trimming pared 6 bases from V and 0 bases from J, leaving 15 bases between. CDR3 nucleotide sequence: TGTGCCAGCAGCGCTACTTCATTCCTCTCCTACGAGCAGTACTTC. This gives the protein CASSATSFLSYEQYF. Full variable domain (rest looked up from reference TRBV2 and TRBJ2-7): EPEVTQTPSHQVTQMGQEVILRCVPISNHLYFYWYRQILGQKVEFLVSFYNNEISEKSEIFDDQFSVERPDGSNFTLKIRSTKLEDSAMYFCASSATSFLSYEQYFGPGTRLTVT.

The chain joins TRBV7-8 to TRBJ1-1, with TRBD1 identical over 11 bases. CDR3 length equals 18 residues. In germline, CDR1 is SGHVS, CDR2 FQNEAQ. J gave up 3 bases and V 5 bases, and 14 bases lay outside the gene matches. The CDR3 region has the DNA TGTGCCAGCAGCACTATAAGGACAGGGGGCAGGATGGACACTGAAGCTTTCTTT. Its translation is CASSTIRTGGRMDTEAFF.

This clonotype was observed a few times. This sequence joins TRBV10-3 and TRBJ2-1; 7 nucleotides match TRBD2. V lost 7 bases to trimming and J lost 4 bases; unmatched junction nucleotides: 7. The length of the CDR3 is 14 residues. The germline CDR1 and CDR2 sequences are ENHRY and SYGVKD. CDR3 residues: CAIKGLAEYNEQFF. The CDR3 DNA reads TGTGCCATCAAAGGGCTAGCGGAGTACAATGAGCAGTTCTTC.

Ten or more counts support this clonotype. V and J are TRBV9 and TRBJ1-1, with D perhaps matching TRBD1 (5 bases). Germline V gene data show CDR1 as SGDLS and CDR2 as YYNGEE. The V and J ends lost 1 base and 3 bases respectively, with 13 bases between them. The CDR3 totals 15 residues. The CDR3 DNA is TGTGCCAGCAGCGTAATGAGTGGAGGGGACACTGAAGCTTTCTTT. Amino acids: CASSVMSGGDTEAFF.

The sample holds a few counts of this clonotype. The chain has TRBV20-1 and TRBJ2-2, with D tentatively TRBD1 or TRBD2 (5 bases each). Germline CDR1 and CDR2: DFQATT and SNEGSKA (reference sequence). CDR3 length equals 16 residues. V was trimmed by 0 bases and J by 5 bases, leaving 16 bases between them. The CDR3 loop reads CSARDSQGGGTGELFF. CDR3 in DNA: TGCAGTGCTAGAGATTCCCAAGGTGGGGGTACCGGGGAGCTGTTTTTT.

A few counts support this clonotype. The V gene is TRBV7-9, the J gene TRBJ2-7; D uncertain. Germline assignment: CDR1 SEHNR and CDR2 FQNEAQ (reference sequence). Trimming removed 4 bases at V and 2 bases at J, with 15 bases between. This CDR3 is built from 15 residues. CDR3 residues: CASSSSYRSTYEQYF. The CDR3 DNA sequence: TGTGCCAGCAGCTCCTCATACCGGTCTACCTACGAGCAGTACTTC. The full variable domain, its missing parts supplied by reference TRBV7-9 and TRBJ2-7, is DTGVSQNPRHKITKRGQNVTFRCDPISEHNRLYWYRQTLGQGPEFLTYFQNEAQLEKSRLLSDRFSAERPKGSFSTLEIQRTEQGDSAMYLCASSSSYRSTYEQYFGPGTRLTVT.

This clonotype was detected only a few times. The chain couples TRBV5-1 to TRBJ2-7; the D is unclear. V dropped 0 bases and J dropped 6 bases, with 13 bases sitting between them. CDR3 length: 14 residues. Germline lookup yields CDR1 SGHRS and CDR2 YFSETQ. The CDR3 DNA is TGCGCCAGCAGCTTGGTGGTCGGTGGAGCCGAGCAGTACTTC. Its protein is CASSLVVGGAEQYF.

The table lists this clonotype with a few counts. The J gene is TRBJ2-3, the V gene TRBV4-1; 12 bases align to TRBD2. CDR3 size: 19 residues. J lost 6 bases, V lost 6 bases, and 19 bases had no gene match. Germline V CDR1 and CDR2: MGHRA, YSYEKL. The DNA for the CDR3 is TGCGCCAGCAGTTCTAGGACTAGCGGGGCCCAAGGCGCGGGTGATACGCAGTATTTT. Translation gives CASSSRTSGAQGAGDTQYF.

This clonotype was counted at least ten times. The genes are TRBV12-3 or TRBV12-4 and TRBJ1-5; perhaps TRBD1 as D (5 bases). This CDR3 spans 14 amino acids. The germline V and J ends were trimmed by 4 bases and 3 bases, with 10 bases remaining between them. As DNA, the CDR3 is TGTGCCAGCAGTTCGGGACTACTCAATCAGCCCCAGCATTTT. Amino acids: CASSSGLLNQPQHF.

The V call is TRBV6-1, the J call TRBJ2-7, with D maybe TRBD2 (5 bases). Germline V gene data show CDR1 as MNHNS and CDR2 as SASEGT. This CDR3 has 16 residues. Trimming removed 0 bases at V and 0 bases at J, with 12 bases between. In DNA, the CDR3 is TGTGCCAGCAGTGAAGCTTGGACTGTGAGCTCCTACGAGCAGTACTTC. The encoded protein is CASSEAWTVSSYEQYF.

The chain recombines TRBV10-3 with TRBJ2-3; 7 positions match TRBD1. This CDR3 contains 15 residues. Germline CDR1 ENHRY, CDR2 SYGVKD. The J segment lost 6 bases and the V segment lost 2 bases, leaving 8 bases of the junction unmatched. The DNA of the CDR3 is TGTGCCATCAGTGAGCAACGCTTCAGGGGGGATACGCAGTATTTT. Protein: CAISEQRFRGDTQYF.

The CDR3 DNA reads TGTGCCAGCAGCTCGACAGAGAACTATGGCTACACCTTC. Translated: CASSSTENYGYTF. This rearrangement joins TRBV12-3 or TRBV12-4 to TRBJ1-2, with D maybe TRBD1 (5 bases). The CDR3 sequence is 13 residues long. Trimming took off 6 bases at V and 2 bases at J, with 10 bases between the two ends.

The rearrangement uses TRBV5-1 and TRBJ2-7; D possibly corresponds to TRBD2 (5 bases). CDR3 length: 14 residues. Germline V gene lookup returns CDR1 SGHRS and CDR2 YFSETQ. Trimming took 0 bases from V and 0 from J, leaving 7 bases between them. For the CDR3, the DNA is TGCGCCAGCAGCTTGGCCGGGAACTCCTACGAGCAGTACTTC. This encodes CASSLAGNSYEQYF.